Each of the 29 T cell receptor beta chains below was sequenced from the same sample in a study of early T cells in non-severe SARS-CoV-2 infection. TCRdb reanalysed the 5' RACE reads using MiXCR and keeps one entry per CDR3 protein. The sample carries 100,000 to 130,000 distinct CDR3 sequences, around 10% recorded once. The source material was whole blood. These receptor sequences come from an adult who was a healthcare worker with PCR-confirmed SARS-CoV-2 infection or an uninfected control (not recorded which).

This clonotype was counted a few times. This chain uses TRBV29-1 with TRBJ2-7; 9 positions match TRBD1. With 6 bases clipped from V and 5 bases from J, the junction kept 8 bases outside the gene matches. Germline CDR1 reads SQVTM; CDR2 reads ANQGSEA. The CDR3 runs to 13 residues. The CDR3 protein is CSVSGDREHEQYF. Written as DNA, the CDR3 is TGCAGCGTGTCCGGGGACAGGGAACACGAGCAGTACTTC.

This clonotype has just a few counts. This chain joins TRBV20-1 and TRBJ2-7; D uncertain. The CDR3 covers 13 residues. Trimming pared 4 bases from V and 6 bases from J, leaving 16 bases between. The germline V gene encodes CDR1 DFQATT and CDR2 SNEGSKA (reference sequence). The CDR3 DNA reads TGCAGTGCTACACCCGTGCAGGATGGCGAGCAGTACTTC. This codes for CSATPVQDGEQYF.

A note on this clonotype: One junction end disagrees with the germline gene, perhaps due to a read error. The CDR3 DNA reads as TGCTGTGCTAGATCAGCGGGGGTCCTAAATGAGCAGTTCTTC. This gives the protein CCARSAGVLNEQFF. The rearrangement links TRBV20-1 to TRBJ2-1, with TRBD2 identical over 8 bases. This CDR3 is built from 14 residues. Germline values: CDR1 DFQATT, CDR2 SNEGSKA (reference sequence).

The CDR3 DNA reads TGTGCCAGCAGCCCATGGCCGGGACAGGGGGCGAGGGAAAAACTGTTTTTT. It codes for CASSPWPGQGAREKLFF. The gene calls are TRBV5-4 and TRBJ1-4; 12 nucleotides agree with TRBD1. Trimming at V came to 4 bases and at J to 8 bases, leaving 12 bases not matched to a gene. The germline V gene encodes CDR1 SGHNT and CDR2 YYREEE (reference sequence). CDR3 length: 17 amino acids.

The CDR3 spells CASSYGTEAFF. The CDR3 DNA is TGTGCCAGCAGTTATGGAACTGAAGCTTTCTTT. The chain couples TRBV6-5 to TRBJ1-1; D call uncertain. The CDR3 sequence is 11 residues long. V lost 3 bases and J lost 5, with 4 bases in between. Per germline, CDR1 MNHEY and CDR2 SVGAGI.

V gene TRBV10-1 combines with J gene TRBJ2-2; no clear D. The CDR3 loop spans 13 amino acids. CDR1 WNHNN and CDR2 SYGVQD come from the germline V gene (reference sequence). V was pared by 6 bases and J by 4 bases, with 9 bases between. DNA of the CDR3: TGCGCCAGCAGCAAGACATCCACCGGGGAGCTGTTTTTT. Its protein product is CASSKTSTGELFF.

At least ten counts were recorded for this clonotype. The CDR3 is CASSVDLAGGPVDTQYF. Here the CDR3 DNA reads TGTGCCAGCAGCGTAGACCTAGCGGGAGGGCCTGTAGATACGCAGTATTTT. The chain uses TRBV9 and TRBJ2-3; TRBD2 aligns across 12 bases. V was clipped by 0 bases and J by 5 bases; unmatched bases: 7. The germline gives CDR1 SGDLS, CDR2 YYNGEE. CDR3 size: 17 residues. Drawing the rest from reference TRBV9 and TRBJ2-3, the complete variable domain is DSGVTQTPKHLITATGQRVTLRCSPRSGDLSVYWYQQSLDQGLQFLIQYYNGEERAKGNILERFSAQQFPDLHSELNLSSLELGDSALYFCASSVDLAGGPVDTQYFGPGTRLTVL.

This clonotype was seen a few times. The chain has TRBV14 and TRBJ2-7, with D possibly being TRBD2 (5 bases). The CDR3 is 15 residues long. V was trimmed by 4 bases and J by 5 bases, leaving 18 bases between them. From germline, CDR1 is SGHDN and CDR2 FVKESK. In DNA form, the CDR3 reads TGTGCCAGCAGCCCAGTCAGCGGTCTACTGGACGAGCAGTACTTC. This codes for CASSPVSGLLDEQYF.

This chain links TRBV24-1 with TRBJ2-3; 7 nucleotides align to TRBD1. The germline V gene encodes CDR1 KGHDR and CDR2 SFDVKD. V lost 2 bases and J lost 6; bases outside the gene matches: 4. The CDR3 is 14 residues long. CDR3 bases: TGTGCCACCAGTGATTCGACAGGGACGGATACGCAGTATTTT. It codes for CATSDSTGTDTQYF.

The chain joins TRBV6-1 to TRBJ1-1; TRBD1 matches 9 bases. There are 14 residues in the CDR3. V was pared by 5 bases and J by 6 bases, with 7 bases of the junction left unmatched. Germline V CDR1 and CDR2: MNHNS, SASEGT. The DNA of the CDR3 is TGTGCCAGCAGTCGTTACAGGGGGCCGTCTGAAGCTTTCTTT. Its translation: CASSRYRGPSEAFF.

The table lists this clonotype with a few counts. V and J are TRBV27 and TRBJ2-1, with 7 bases lining up with TRBD1. This CDR3 spans 14 amino acids. The V segment lost 7 bases and the J segment 5 bases; nucleotides outside the gene matches: 8. CDR1 and CDR2 (germline): MNHEY, SMNVEV (reference sequence). This CDR3 is CASKRQGGHNEQFF. The CDR3 DNA reads as TGTGCCAGCAAGCGACAGGGTGGCCACAATGAGCAGTTCTTC.

This clonotype was picked up a small number of times. The V and J genes are TRBV29-1 and TRBJ2-7, with D perhaps matching TRBD2 (5 bases). Germline CDR1 is SQVTM and CDR2 is ANQGSEA. The V end lost 3 bases, the J end lost 3 bases, and 9 bases lay between the germline ends. The CDR3 is made up of 12 amino acids. The CDR3 protein is CSVDGGSYEQYF. CDR3 sequence (DNA): TGCAGCGTTGACGGAGGCAGCTACGAGCAGTACTTC.

This clonotype was picked up a small number of times. The chain links TRBV10-2 to TRBJ2-7, with TRBD1 as a possible D gene (5 bases). The V end lost 3 bases, the J end lost 2 bases, and 11 bases lay between the germline ends. This CDR3 comprises 14 residues. The germline V gene encodes CDR1 WSHSY and CDR2 SAAADI. The chain's CDR3 is CASSDPTATYEQYF. The CDR3 DNA follows: TGCGCCAGCAGTGATCCGACAGCAACCTACGAGCAGTACTTC.

The chain links TRBV6-2 or TRBV6-3 to TRBJ1-1, with D maybe TRBD1 (6 bases). Trimming stripped 8 bases from V and 10 bases from J, with 14 bases between. Germline V lookup: CDR1 MNHEY, CDR2 SVGEGT. The CDR3 has 11 amino acids. CDR3 sequence: CASGRGSRAFF. The CDR3 region has the DNA TGTGCCAGCGGGAGGGGGTCGCGAGCTTTCTTT.

The sample holds a few counts of this clonotype. The rearrangement links TRBV12-3 or TRBV12-4 to TRBJ1-6; D ambiguous. CDR3 length: 12 residues. The V end lost 2 bases, the J end lost 8 bases, and 4 bases lay between the germline ends. CDR3 nucleotides: TGTGCCAGCAGTTTATCAGATTCACCCCTCCACTTT. Translation: CASSLSDSPLHF.

This clonotype was recorded a few times. CDR3 nucleotides: TGTGCCAGCAGTGGCCGAGGGACGTTAAATGGCGAGCAGTACTTC. Translated, it gives CASSGRGTLNGEQYF. The rearrangement uses TRBV27 and TRBJ2-7; D tentatively reads TRBD1 or TRBD2 (5 bases each). Trimming took 5 bases from V and 6 from J, leaving 20 bases between them. Germline V CDR1 and CDR2: MNHEY, SMNVEV (reference sequence). This CDR3 has 15 amino acids.

This chain's CDR3 is CASSATGIGETQYF. The CDR3 nucleotides are TGTGCCAGCAGCGCGACAGGGATTGGAGAGACCCAGTACTTC. V gene TRBV7-3 combines with J gene TRBJ2-5, with 7 bases aligning to TRBD1. Germline assignment: CDR1 SGHTA and CDR2 FQGTGA. This CDR3 has 14 residues. After removal of 5 bases from V and 4 bases from J, the junction contained 7 bases not matched to a gene.

This clonotype was seen ten or more times. V usage is TRBV7-2 and J usage is TRBJ2-1, with a weak D call TRBD2 (5 bases). CDR1 SGHTA and CDR2 FQGNSA come from the germline V gene. The CDR3 has 16 residues. V was clipped by 2 bases and J by 0 bases, with 11 bases between them. CDR3 nucleotide sequence: TGTGCCAGCAGCTTATGGGCGGGCAGCTCCTACAATGAGCAGTTCTTC. Translating it yields CASSLWAGSSYNEQFF.

This clonotype was counted many times. The chain has TRBV7-9 and TRBJ2-7; no reliable D call. Germline CDR1 SEHNR, CDR2 FQNEAQ (reference sequence). The CDR3 is made up of 11 amino acids. Trimming shortened V by 1 base and J by 8 bases, and 6 bases separated the two germline ends. The CDR3 coding sequence is TGTGCCAGCAGCTTAGAAGCCCAGCAGTACTTC. Translation: CASSLEAQQYF.

In this sample, this clonotype turned up many times. This chain connects TRBV29-1 to TRBJ1-2; D uncertain. The length of the CDR3 is 12 residues. V dropped 2 bases and J dropped 6 bases, with 10 bases sitting between them. The V gene's germline CDR1 is SQVTM and CDR2 ANQGSEA. The CDR3 is CSVETRPDGYTF. The CDR3 nucleotides read TGCAGCGTTGAAACACGGCCGGATGGCTACACCTTC.

This clonotype came up a few times. This rearrangement joins TRBV28 to TRBJ1-4; D not certain. The V end lost 5 bases, the J end lost 8 bases, and 18 bases lay between the germline ends. This CDR3 has 15 amino acids. Germline assignment: CDR1 MDHEN and CDR2 SYDVKM. CDR3 DNA: TGTGCCAGCAGTCCCCCCCCGTCATTCGGAGAAAAACTGTTTTTT. This gives the protein CASSPPPSFGEKLFF.

V and J are TRBV12-3 or TRBV12-4 and TRBJ2-2; 15 positions agree with TRBD2. V shed 5 bases, J shed 7 bases, and the junction held 5 bases outside the gene matches. The CDR3 sequence is 16 residues long. The CDR3 region has the DNA TGTGCCAGCAGTCGGGGGACTAGCGGGAGGTTCGGGGAGCTGTTTTTT. This codes for CASSRGTSGRFGELFF.

This clonotype has a handful of counts. This chain uses TRBV6-1 with TRBJ1-4, with D maybe TRBD1 (5 bases). Germline CDR1 is MNHNS and CDR2 is SASEGT. This CDR3 has 13 amino acids. Trimming pared 7 bases from V and 6 bases from J, leaving 12 bases between. The CDR3 DNA sequence: TGTGCCAGCAACAGAGGGGCTGATGAAAAACTGTTTTTT. Translated: CASNRGADEKLFF.

This chain links TRBV5-1 with TRBJ2-1; D perhaps matches TRBD1 (6 bases). This CDR3 has 15 amino acids. The V and J ends lost 2 bases and 3 bases respectively, with 12 bases between them. Per germline, CDR1 SGHRS and CDR2 YFSETQ. The CDR3, as DNA: TGCGCCAGCAGCTTTGCGGAGGACAGCTACAATGAGCAGTTCTTC. Translated, it gives CASSFAEDSYNEQFF.

This clonotype was seen repeatedly, ten times or more. V and J are TRBV27 and TRBJ2-2, with D perhaps TRBD2 (6 bases). Trimming left V 5 bases short and J 5 bases short, with 12 bases between. Germline CDR1 and CDR2: MNHEY and SMNVEV (reference sequence). The CDR3 is 14 amino acids. CDR3 nucleotide sequence: TGTGCCAGCAGTGTGGGGGGTGGGACCGGGGAGCTGTTTTTT. This gives the protein CASSVGGGTGELFF.

The chain combines TRBV12-5 with TRBJ1-1, with 10 bases fitting TRBD1. The CDR3 has 15 amino acids. The V and J ends lost 6 bases and 4 bases, in that order; junction bases with no gene match: 8. In germline, CDR1 is LGHNT, CDR2 FRNRAP. The CDR3 region is CASGPDRGGSTEAFF. In DNA form, the CDR3 reads TGTGCTAGTGGACCGGACAGGGGGGGAAGCACTGAAGCTTTCTTT.

The rearrangement uses TRBV10-3 and TRBJ2-3; TRBD1 is a possible D gene (6 bases). The germline V and J ends were trimmed by 4 bases and 13 bases, with 15 bases remaining between them. The CDR3 spans 12 residues. From germline, CDR1 is ENHRY and CDR2 SYGVKD. CDR3 region: CAISGGQGLEYF. CDR3 bases: TGTGCCATCAGTGGAGGGCAGGGGTTAGAGTATTTT.

This clonotype has more than one count but fewer than ten. The V call is TRBV7-2, the J call TRBJ1-5, with D uncertain. V was shortened by 2 bases and J by 3 bases, with 5 bases between the two germline ends. The germline V gene encodes CDR1 SGHTA and CDR2 FQGNSA. There are 13 residues in the CDR3. The CDR3 DNA sequence: TGTGCCAGCAGCTTATACGCCAATCAGCCCCAGCATTTT. Translating gives CASSLYANQPQHF.

This clonotype was counted between two and nine times. This chain connects TRBV6-1 to TRBJ1-1, with TRBD1 as a possible D gene (5 bases). Trimming removed 6 bases from V and 0 bases from J, with 8 bases in between. The CDR3 length is 13 residues. In germline, CDR1 is MNHNS, CDR2 SASEGT. CDR3 amino acids: CASRTVLNTEAFF. CDR3 in DNA: TGTGCCAGCAGGACAGTCCTGAACACTGAAGCTTTCTTT.